This T cell receptor (beta chain) was obtained from a study of blood T cell repertoires in COVID-19. Study overall: Samples representing acute and convalescent COVID-19 were sourced from the United States, Italy and Spain. PBMCs, B-cell-depleted T cells, or T cells provided the cDNA or gDNA that made up the material.

Under the authors' procedure: Reference gene primer amplification gave estimated nucleated cell counts. The method was immunoSEQ multiplex PCR; TCRdb's version includes in-frame clones alone and lacks a portion of them. The V and J calls and clone size are taken from that table; D and trimming were inferred from the DNA. The sample lists around 280,000 clones; approximately 86% were seen once. This sequence was found in a woman aged 25-40 years who had recovered from COVID-19. The material sequenced was peripheral blood.

As DNA, the CDR3 is TGCAGCGTAACATCGGGTTATCAGGGGGCGACTTATAACTATGGCTACACCTTC. It yields the protein CSVTSGYQGATYNYGYTF. The chain combines TRBV29-1 with TRBJ1-2, with TRBD1 matching over 8 bases. CDR3 size: 18 residues. The V segment lost 6 bases and the J segment 1 base; nucleotides outside the gene matches: 19. Germline CDR1 is SQVTM and CDR2 is ANQGSEA.